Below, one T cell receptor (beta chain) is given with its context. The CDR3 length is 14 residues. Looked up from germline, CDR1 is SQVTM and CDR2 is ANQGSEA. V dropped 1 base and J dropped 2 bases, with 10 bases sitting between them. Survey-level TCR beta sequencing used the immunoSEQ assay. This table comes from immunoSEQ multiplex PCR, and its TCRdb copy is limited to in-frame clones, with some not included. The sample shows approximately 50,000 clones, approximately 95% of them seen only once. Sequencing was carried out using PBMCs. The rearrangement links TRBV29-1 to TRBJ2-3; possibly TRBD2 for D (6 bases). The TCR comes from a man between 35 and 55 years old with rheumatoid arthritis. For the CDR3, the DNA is TGCAGCGTTGAAGGCCAGCGGGCCACAGATACGCAGTATTTT. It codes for CSVEGQRATDTQYF.